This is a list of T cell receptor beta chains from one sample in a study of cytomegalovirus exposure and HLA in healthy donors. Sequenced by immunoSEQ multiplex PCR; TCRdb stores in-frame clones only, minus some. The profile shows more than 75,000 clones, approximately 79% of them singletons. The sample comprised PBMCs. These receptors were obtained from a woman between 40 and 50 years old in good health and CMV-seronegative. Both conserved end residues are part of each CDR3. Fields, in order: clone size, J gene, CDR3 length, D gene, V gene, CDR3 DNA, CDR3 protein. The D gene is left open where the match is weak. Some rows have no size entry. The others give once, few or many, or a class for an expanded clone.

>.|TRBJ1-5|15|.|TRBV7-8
TGTGCCAGCAGCTTGCAGCGGTCTAGCAATCAGCCCCAGCATTTT
CASSLQRSSNQPQHF
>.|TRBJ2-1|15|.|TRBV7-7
TGTGCTAGCAGCTTAGGGGGGGTTCCCTACAATGAGCAGTTCTTC
CASSLGGVPYNEQFF
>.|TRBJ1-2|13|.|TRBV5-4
TGTGCCAGCAGACCCGAGGGAGGTTATGGCTACACCTTC
CASRPEGGYGYTF
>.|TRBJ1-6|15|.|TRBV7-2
TGTGCCAGCAGCTCCAGGGGCGTGCGGAATTCACCCCTCCACTTT
CASSSRGVRNSPLHF
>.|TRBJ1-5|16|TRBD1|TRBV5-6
TGTGCCAGCAGCCTTGGGACAGGGGGCTCACATCAGCCCCAGCATTTT
CASSLGTGGSHQPQHF
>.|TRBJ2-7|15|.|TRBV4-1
TGCGCCAGCAGCACAAGGGACTTTTTAGGCTACGAGCAGTACTTC
CASSTRDFLGYEQYF
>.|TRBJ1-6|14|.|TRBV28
TGTGCCAGCAGTTTCCGACACAATAATTCACCCCTCCACTTT
CASSFRHNNSPLHF
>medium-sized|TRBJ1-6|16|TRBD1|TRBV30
TGTGCCTGGAGTGAACCGCCGGGACAGGGTCATTCACCCCTCCACTTT
CAWSEPPGQGHSPLHF
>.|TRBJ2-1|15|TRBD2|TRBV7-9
TGTGCCAGCAGCCAACTGGGGTCTAGCGGCAATGAGCAGTTCTTC
CASSQLGSSGNEQFF
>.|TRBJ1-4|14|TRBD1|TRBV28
TGTGCCAGCAGGATGACAGGGGGTAATGAAAAACTGTTTTTT
CASRMTGGNEKLFF
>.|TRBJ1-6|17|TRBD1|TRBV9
TGTGCCAGCAGCACGAAACCGGGACAGGGAATGGATTCACCCCTCCACTTT
CASSTKPGQGMDSPLHF
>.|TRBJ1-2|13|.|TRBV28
TGTGCCAGCAGTGTGACAGAGAACTATGGCTACACCTTC
CASSVTENYGYTF
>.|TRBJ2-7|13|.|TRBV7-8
TGTGCCAGCAGCTTCCCCCCCGCGTACGAGCAGTACTTC
CASSFPPAYEQYF
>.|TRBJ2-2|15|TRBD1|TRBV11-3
TGTGCCAGCAGCCCCGGACAGGGGGCAAGCGGGGAGCTGTTTTTT
CASSPGQGASGELFF
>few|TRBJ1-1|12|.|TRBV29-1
TGCAGCGTTGCTCGGGGAGAGACTGAAGCTTTCTTT
CSVARGETEAFF
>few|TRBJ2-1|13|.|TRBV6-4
TGTGCCAGCAGTGACGTTGATAGCGATGAGCAGTTCTTC
CASSDVDSDEQFF
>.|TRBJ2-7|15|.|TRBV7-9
TGTGCCAGCAGCTTCCCGACAGTCACCTCCAACGAGCAGTACTTC
CASSFPTVTSNEQYF
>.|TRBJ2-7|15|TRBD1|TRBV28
TGTGCCAGCAGTTTGTCCCAGGGGGCATCCTACGAGCAGTACTTC
CASSLSQGASYEQYF
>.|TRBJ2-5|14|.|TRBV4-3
TGCGCCAGCAGCCAAGGCCAGGGGAGAGAGACCCAGTACTTC
CASSQGQGRETQYF
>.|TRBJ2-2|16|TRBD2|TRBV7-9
TGTGCCAGCAGCCACCCTAGCGGGGTAGACACCGGGGAGCTGTTTTTT
CASSHPSGVDTGELFF
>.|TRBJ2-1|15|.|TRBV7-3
TGTGCCAGCAGCCCCGGTGGGAGCGGTGTCTATGAGCAGTTCTTC
CASSPGGSGVYEQFF
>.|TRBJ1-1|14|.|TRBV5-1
TGCGCCAGCAGCAATGAACAGATGAACACTGAAGCTTTCTTT
CASSNEQMNTEAFF
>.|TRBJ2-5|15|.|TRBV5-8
TGTGCCAGCAGCTTGGGTCCCGGGGAGAAAGAGGCCCAGTACTTC
CASSLGPGEKEAQYF
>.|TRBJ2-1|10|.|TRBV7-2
TGTGCCAGCAGCCAGAATGAGCAGTTCTTC
CASSQNEQFF
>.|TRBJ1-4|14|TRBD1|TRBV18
TGTGCCAGCTCACCGGGACAGGGTTGGGAAAAACTGTTTTTT
CASSPGQGWEKLFF
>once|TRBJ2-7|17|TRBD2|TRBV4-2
TGTGCCAGCAGCCGGCGTCTAGCGGGGGGCCAAGGGGACGAGCAGTACTTC
CASSRRLAGGQGDEQYF
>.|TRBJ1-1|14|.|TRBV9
TGTGCCAGCAGCGCCTATCTAGAAGGCACTGAAGCTTTCTTT
CASSAYLEGTEAFF
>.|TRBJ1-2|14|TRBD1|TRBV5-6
TGTGCCAGCAGCTTGGGCACAGGGGACTATGGCTACACCTTC
CASSLGTGDYGYTF